These T cell receptor beta chains were read from a single sample in a study of cytomegalovirus exposure and HLA in healthy donors. Data came from immunoSEQ multiplex PCR; TCRdb stores just in-frame clones and leaves some out. This sample has around 31,000 clones, with just under 90% found just once. Sequenced input: PBMCs. The receptors were sampled from a boy aged 10-17 years in good health and CMV-seronegative. The CDR3 runs from the conserved cysteine through the conserved F or W. Expanded clones are given a class, and other clones once, few, many or no size at all.

clone size | CDR3 length | J gene | V gene | CDR3 protein
- | 15 | TRBJ2-1 | TRBV11-3 | CASSLGSQGGNEQFF
- | 15 | TRBJ2-5 | TRBV7-9 | CASSRTSGGRETQYF
few | 15 | TRBJ1-4 | TRBV6-5 | CASSYSPGGPEKLFF
- | 14 | TRBJ2-7 | TRBV6-6 | CASSWDRGSYEQYF
- | 15 | TRBJ2-5 | TRBV28 | CASRGTGTGQETQYF
- | 17 | TRBJ2-5 | TRBV4-1 | CASSLIRGTGYQETQYF
- | 14 | TRBJ2-4 | TRBV4-1 | CASSQGLRGNIQYF
- | 14 | TRBJ2-3 | TRBV2 | CAGNRGRGTDTQYF
- | 15 | TRBJ1-3 | TRBV6-1 | CASSEGTGGGNTIYF
- | 16 | TRBJ2-1 | TRBV28 | CASSFPRDRRDNEQFF
- | 14 | TRBJ1-2 | TRBV6-1 | CASSEPGRRDGYTF
- | 12 | TRBJ1-1 | TRBV29-1 | CSGGGLNTEAFF
- | 16 | TRBJ2-5 | TRBV5-1 | CASRADVAGGLETQYF
- | 15 | TRBJ2-1 | TRBV27 | CASSASGRRYNEQFF
- | 15 | TRBJ2-5 | TRBV5-6 | CASSLIRAHQETQYF
- | 17 | TRBJ2-1 | TRBV4-1 | CASSLRQGLLSYNEQFF
- | 15 | TRBJ2-7 | TRBV27 | CASSLSSRVEGEQYF
- | 14 | TRBJ1-1 | TRBV28 | CASSLSGQFSEAFF
once | 15 | TRBJ1-5 | TRBV7-9 | CSSSLGTEINQPQHF
once | 17 | TRBJ2-1 | TRBV27 | CASSLGTSLGFYNEQFF
- | 14 | TRBJ2-7 | TRBV19 | CASSFMTGNYEQYF
- | 15 | TRBJ1-5 | TRBV6-5 | CASSQNTGGNQPQHF
- | 15 | TRBJ2-3 | TRBV6-4 | CASKNGGASTDTQYF
- | 14 | TRBJ2-7 | TRBV27 | CASRPDRVSYEQYF
- | 17 | TRBJ2-7 | TRBV25-1 | CASSEELAGAISYEQYF
- | 14 | TRBJ1-2 | TRBV7-2 | CASSPVQGDYGYTF
few | 12 | TRBJ1-5 | TRBV10-3 | CAISQGNQPQHF
few | 12 | TRBJ1-1 | TRBV5-4 | CASSFPGGLAFF
- | 13 | TRBJ1-2 | TRBV19 | CASGQGVGYGYTF
- | 16 | TRBJ1-5 | TRBV4-1 | CASSQGDRGLNQPQHF
once | 11 | TRBJ2-5 | TRBV6-5 | CASRGGETQYF
- | 14 | TRBJ2-5 | TRBV9 | CASSVGGGRETQYF
- | 15 | TRBJ2-2 | TRBV5-1 | CASSPIRGSPGELFF
- | 16 | TRBJ2-1 | TRBV14 | CASSKQRWGDYNEQFF
once | 16 | TRBJ2-2 | TRBV18 | CASSPIQGEGTGELFF
- | 16 | TRBJ2-1 | TRBV11-2 | CASRSSPGGVFHEQFF
- | 15 | TRBJ2-7 | TRBV4-3 | CASSGQLAGHREQYF
- | 17 | TRBJ2-1 | TRBV2 | CASSGRSGGLLNNEQFF
- | 15 | TRBJ1-3 | TRBV7-9 | CASSPSGTNGNTIYF
- | 15 | TRBJ2-7 | TRBV18 | CASSQYQDRVDEQYF
once | 13 | TRBJ2-2 | TRBV7-9 | CASSPVVTGELFF
- | 13 | TRBJ2-7 | TRBV5-3 | CARTSQGGDEQYF
- | 14 | TRBJ2-7 | TRBV4-3 | CASSPGTGVDEQYF
once | 17 | TRBJ2-6 | TRBV11-2 | CASSSATVSPGANVLTF
- | 15 | TRBJ2-2 | TRBV6-4 | CASSEGETSTGELFF
- | 13 | TRBJ2-7 | TRBV30 | CAWNQGASYEQYF
- | 15 | TRBJ1-2 | TRBV28 | CASSLSGDEVCGYTF